These T cell receptor beta chains were read from a single sample in a study of cytomegalovirus exposure and HLA in healthy donors. TCRdb's copy holds only in-frame clones and misses some; the assay was immunoSEQ multiplex PCR. The sample shows approximately 110,000 clones, about 80% of them seen only once. Sequenced material: PBMCs. The receptor source for this set is a female donor in good health and CMV-seropositive. The CDR3 runs from the conserved cysteine through the conserved F or W. Fields, in order: CDR3 protein, CDR3 DNA, D gene, V gene, clone size, J gene. D genes are given only for firm matches. Clone size is given for some rows only: seen once, a few or many times, or a class if the clone is expanded.

CASSSVTLSGEAFF,TGTGCCAGCAGCTCCGTGACACTGAGTGGGGAAGCTTTCTTT,.,TRBV7-9,few,TRBJ1-1
CASSSTRAGLEYGYTF,TGTGCCAGCAGCTCCACCAGGGCCGGCCTAGAGTATGGCTACACCTTC,.,TRBV7-9,.,TRBJ1-2
CASSPNLAGIGELFF,TGTGCCAGCTCACCAAATCTAGCGGGAATCGGGGAGCTGTTTTTT,TRBD2,TRBV18,.,TRBJ2-2
CASSEQAWGEVVFSYNSPLHF,TGTGCCAGCAGTGAACAAGCATGGGGGGAGGTTGTGTTTTCCTATAATTCACCCCTCCACTTT,.,TRBV6-1,.,TRBJ1-6
CSVGREHRTDTQYF,TGCAGCGTTGGTCGGGAACATAGGACAGATACGCAGTATTTT,.,TRBV29-1,once,TRBJ2-3
CAKTGSSYGYTF,TGTGCCAAGACAGGGAGTAGCTATGGCTACACCTTC,TRBD1,TRBV2,.,TRBJ1-2
CASKGTSGPLDEQFF,TGCGCCAGCAAAGGGACTAGCGGACCTTTGGATGAGCAGTTCTTC,TRBD2,TRBV10-2,few,TRBJ2-1
CASNGQVGETQYF,TGTGCCAGTAACGGACAGGTCGGTGAGACCCAGTACTTC,TRBD1,TRBV19,once,TRBJ2-5
CASSYSSGNYGYAF,TGTGCCAGCAGTTACTCTAGCGGAAACTATGGCTACGCCTTC,.,TRBV6-5,.,TRBJ1-2
CASSEAGAGAPEAFF,TGTGCCAGCAGTGAAGCAGGGGCAGGGGCGCCTGAAGCTTTCTTT,.,TRBV2,.,TRBJ1-1
CASIPKLALQGGSSYEQYF,TGTGCCAGCATCCCCAAGCTAGCACTACAGGGGGGATCCTCCTACGAGCAGTACTTC,TRBD1,TRBV5-8,few,TRBJ2-7
CASSLVVIPSRDARDEQFF,TGTGCCAGCAGCTTAGTCGTTATCCCGAGTCGGGATGCGCGCGATGAGCAGTTCTTC,.,TRBV11-2,.,TRBJ2-1
CASSQVTGQVEAFF,TGCGCCAGCAGCCAAGTAACAGGACAGGTTGAAGCTTTCTTT,TRBD1,TRBV4-1,.,TRBJ1-1
CASSFGGQGSYEQYF,TGTGCCAGCAGCTTCGGCGGACAGGGAAGCTACGAGCAGTACTTC,TRBD1,TRBV7-6,.,TRBJ2-7
CASSLQGTGSYEQYF,TGTGCCAGCAGCTTACAAGGGACAGGGTCCTACGAGCAGTACTTC,TRBD1,TRBV7-6,.,TRBJ2-7
CASSVAGHTNTEAFF,TGTGCCAGCAGCGTAGCTGGACACACGAACACTGAAGCTTTCTTT,.,TRBV9,.,TRBJ1-1
CASSQRQGWNTEAFF,TGTGCCAGCAGCCAAAGACAGGGATGGAACACTGAAGCTTTCTTT,TRBD1,TRBV7-9,.,TRBJ1-1
CASSPSGTGRTEAFF,TGTGCCAGCAGCCCCTCCGGGACAGGGAGGACTGAAGCTTTCTTT,TRBD1,TRBV7-2,.,TRBJ1-1
CASSSGTGGGRGYTF,TGTGCCAGCAGTTCCGGGACAGGGGGTGGTCGTGGCTACACCTTC,TRBD1,TRBV28,.,TRBJ1-2
CASSVGPANQPQHF,TGTGCCAGCAGTGTCGGTCCCGCCAATCAGCCCCAGCATTTT,.,TRBV6-1,.,TRBJ1-5
CASSPGQTGNTIYF,TGTGCCAGCAGTCCGGGACAAACTGGAAACACCATATATTTT,.,TRBV28,.,TRBJ1-3
CASSRGENYGYTF,TGCGCCAGCAGCCGCGGAGAAAACTATGGCTACACCTTC,.,TRBV4-1,.,TRBJ1-2
CASTNRASGSGDTQYF,TGTGCCAGCACTAACCGGGCTAGCGGGAGTGGAGATACGCAGTATTTT,TRBD2,TRBV11-1,.,TRBJ2-3
CASSPGTRRNYGYTF,TGTGCCAGCAGCCCCGGGACTAGGAGGAACTATGGCTACACCTTC,.,TRBV5-6,.,TRBJ1-2
CASSKPIAGGLNEQFF,TGTGCCAGCAGCAAGCCCATAGCGGGGGGGCTCAATGAGCAGTTCTTC,.,TRBV21-1,.,TRBJ2-1
CASSQYSTGASEQYF,TGTGCCAGCAGCCAATATTCGACAGGGGCTAGCGAGCAGTACTTC,TRBD1,TRBV11-2,.,TRBJ2-7
CASSGLRTSGSLYEQYF,TGTGCCAGCAGCGGACTTAGGACTAGCGGGAGTCTCTACGAGCAGTACTTC,TRBD2,TRBV5-5,once,TRBJ2-7
CASIARTPGVSDYEQYF,TGTGCCAGCATCGCCCGAACCCCGGGGGTATCGGACTACGAGCAGTACTTC,.,TRBV27,.,TRBJ2-7
CASKEQASGLTGELFF,TGTGCCAGCAAGGAGCAGGCTAGCGGCCTAACCGGGGAGCTGTTTTTT,TRBD2,TRBV11-2,.,TRBJ2-2
CASSSRGLKAFF,TGTGCCAGCAGTTCCAGGGGGCTTAAAGCTTTCTTT,TRBD1,TRBV28,.,TRBJ1-1
CASSEERGTPYNEQFF,TGCGCCAGCAGTGAGGAGCGGGGTACCCCGTACAATGAGCAGTTCTTC,TRBD2,TRBV10-1,.,TRBJ2-1
CAGKTGTGVEETQYF,TGCGCCGGAAAGACCGGGACAGGGGTTGAAGAGACCCAGTACTTC,TRBD1,TRBV5-1,.,TRBJ2-5